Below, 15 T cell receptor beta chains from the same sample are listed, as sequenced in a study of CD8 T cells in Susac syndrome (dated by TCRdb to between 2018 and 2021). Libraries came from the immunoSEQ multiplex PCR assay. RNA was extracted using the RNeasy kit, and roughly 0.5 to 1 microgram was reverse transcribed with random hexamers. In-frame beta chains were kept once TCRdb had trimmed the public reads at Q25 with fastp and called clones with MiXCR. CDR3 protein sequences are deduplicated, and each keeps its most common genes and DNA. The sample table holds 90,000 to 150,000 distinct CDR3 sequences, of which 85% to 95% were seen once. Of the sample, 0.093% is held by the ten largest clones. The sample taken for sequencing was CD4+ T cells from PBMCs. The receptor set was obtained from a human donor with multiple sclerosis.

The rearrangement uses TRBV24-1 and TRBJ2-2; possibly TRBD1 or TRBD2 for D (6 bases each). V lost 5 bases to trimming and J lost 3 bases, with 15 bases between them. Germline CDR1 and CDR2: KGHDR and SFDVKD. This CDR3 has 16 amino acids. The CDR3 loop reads CATSVRDRGDTGELFF. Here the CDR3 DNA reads TGTGCCACCAGTGTGAGGGATAGGGGGGACACCGGGGAGCTGTTTTTT.

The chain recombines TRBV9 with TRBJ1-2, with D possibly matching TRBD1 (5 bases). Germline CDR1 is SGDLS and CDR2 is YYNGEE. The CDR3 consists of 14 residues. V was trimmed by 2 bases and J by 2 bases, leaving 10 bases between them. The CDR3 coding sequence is TGTGCCAGCAGCGTTGGGACCTCGAACTATGGCTACACCTTC. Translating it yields CASSVGTSNYGYTF. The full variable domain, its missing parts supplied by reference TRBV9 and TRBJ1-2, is DSGVTQTPKHLITATGQRVTLRCSPRSGDLSVYWYQQSLDQGLQFLIQYYNGEERAKGNILERFSAQQFPDLHSELNLSSLELGDSALYFCASSVGTSNYGYTFGSGTRLTVV.

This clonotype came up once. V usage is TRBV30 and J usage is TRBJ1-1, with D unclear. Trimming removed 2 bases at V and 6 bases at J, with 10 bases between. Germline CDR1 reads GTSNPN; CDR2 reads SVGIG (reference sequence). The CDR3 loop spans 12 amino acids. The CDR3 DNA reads TGTGCCTGGAGTCTTATCAAGCCTGAAGCTTTCTTT. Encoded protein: CAWSLIKPEAFF.

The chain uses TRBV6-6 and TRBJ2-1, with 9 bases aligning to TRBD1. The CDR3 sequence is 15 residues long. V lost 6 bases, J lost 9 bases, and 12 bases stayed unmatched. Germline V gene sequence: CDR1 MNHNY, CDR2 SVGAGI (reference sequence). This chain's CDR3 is CASSSETTGGREQFF. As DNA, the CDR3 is TGTGCCAGCAGCTCTGAGACGACAGGGGGTCGTGAGCAGTTCTTC.

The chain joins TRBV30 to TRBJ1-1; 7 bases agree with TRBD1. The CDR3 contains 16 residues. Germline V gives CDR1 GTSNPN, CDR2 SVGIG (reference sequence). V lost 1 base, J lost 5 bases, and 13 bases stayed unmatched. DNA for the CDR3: TGTGCCTGGAGTGGGAAACAGGGGTTAGGGTGGACTGAAGCTTTCTTT. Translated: CAWSGKQGLGWTEAFF.

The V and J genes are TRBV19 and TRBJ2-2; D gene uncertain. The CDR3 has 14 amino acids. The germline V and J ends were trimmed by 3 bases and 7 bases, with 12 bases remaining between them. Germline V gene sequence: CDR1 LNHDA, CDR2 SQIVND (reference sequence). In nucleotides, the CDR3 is TGTGCCAGTAGTATCCTGAACTCCGGCGGGGAGCTGTTTTTT. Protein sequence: CASSILNSGGELFF.

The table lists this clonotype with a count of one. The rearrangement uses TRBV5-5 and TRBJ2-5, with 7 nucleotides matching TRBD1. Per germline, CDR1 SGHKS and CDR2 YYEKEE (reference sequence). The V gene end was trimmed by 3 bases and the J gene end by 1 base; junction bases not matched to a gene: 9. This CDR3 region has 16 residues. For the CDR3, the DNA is TGTGCCAGCAGCTCTCACAGGGGTGGGGGCCAAGAGACCCAGTACTTC. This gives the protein CASSSHRGGGQETQYF.

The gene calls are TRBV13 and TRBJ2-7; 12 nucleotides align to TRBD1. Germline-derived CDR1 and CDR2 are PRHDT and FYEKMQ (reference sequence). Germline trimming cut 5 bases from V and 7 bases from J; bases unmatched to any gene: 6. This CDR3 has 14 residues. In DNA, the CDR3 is TGTGCCAGCAGCACCCGGGACAGGGGGCAAGAGCAGTACTTC. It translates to CASSTRDRGQEQYF.

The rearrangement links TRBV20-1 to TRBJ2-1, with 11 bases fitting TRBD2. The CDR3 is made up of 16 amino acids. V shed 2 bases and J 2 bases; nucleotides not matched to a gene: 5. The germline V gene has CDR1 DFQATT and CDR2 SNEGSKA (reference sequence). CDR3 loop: CSARSPGLAAYNEQFF. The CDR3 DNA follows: TGCAGTGCTAGATCTCCGGGACTAGCGGCCTACAATGAGCAGTTCTTC.

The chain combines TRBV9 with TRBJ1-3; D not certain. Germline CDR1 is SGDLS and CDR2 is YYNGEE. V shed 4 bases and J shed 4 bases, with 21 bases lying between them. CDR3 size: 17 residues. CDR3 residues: CASSLSLSELQGNTIYF. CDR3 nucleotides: TGTGCCAGCAGCCTCAGTTTGTCCGAGCTGCAAGGAAACACCATATATTTT.

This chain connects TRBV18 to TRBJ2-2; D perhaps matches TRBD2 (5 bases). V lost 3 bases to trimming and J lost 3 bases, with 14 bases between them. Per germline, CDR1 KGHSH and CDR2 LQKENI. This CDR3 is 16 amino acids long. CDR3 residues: CASSPSGRLDTGELFF. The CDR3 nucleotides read TGTGCCAGCTCACCGTCGGGGAGACTGGACACCGGGGAGCTGTTTTTT.

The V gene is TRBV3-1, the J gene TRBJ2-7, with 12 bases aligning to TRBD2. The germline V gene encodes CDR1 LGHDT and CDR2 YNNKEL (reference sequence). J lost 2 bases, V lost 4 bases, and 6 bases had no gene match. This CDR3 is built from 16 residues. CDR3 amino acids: CASSPRTSGTPYEQYF. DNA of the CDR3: TGTGCCAGCAGCCCCCGGACTAGCGGGACTCCCTACGAGCAGTACTTC.

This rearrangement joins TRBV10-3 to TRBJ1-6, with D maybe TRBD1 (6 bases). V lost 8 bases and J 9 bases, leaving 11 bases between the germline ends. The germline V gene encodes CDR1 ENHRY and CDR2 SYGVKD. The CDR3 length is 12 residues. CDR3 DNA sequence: TGTGCCATCGGACAGAGCGGTTCACCCCTCCACTTT. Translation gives CAIGQSGSPLHF.

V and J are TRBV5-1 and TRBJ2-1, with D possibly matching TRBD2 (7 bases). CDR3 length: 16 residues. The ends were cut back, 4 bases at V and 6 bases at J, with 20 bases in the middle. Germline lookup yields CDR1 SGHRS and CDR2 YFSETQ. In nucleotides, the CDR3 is TGCGCCAGCAGCGCGCCGGGGGGCAGTATTGGCAATGAGCAGTTCTTC. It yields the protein CASSAPGGSIGNEQFF.

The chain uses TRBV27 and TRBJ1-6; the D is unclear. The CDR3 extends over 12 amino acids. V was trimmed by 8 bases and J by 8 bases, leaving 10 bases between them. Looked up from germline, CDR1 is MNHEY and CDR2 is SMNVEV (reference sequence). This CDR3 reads CASSVRDSPLHF. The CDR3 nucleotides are TGTGCCAGCTCAGTTCGGGATTCACCCCTCCACTTT.